A single sample is the source of the 12 T cell receptor beta chains below, sequenced in a study of T cell responses to AZD1222 COVID-19 vaccine. TCRdb keeps only in-frame clones here, not all; method: immunoSEQ multiplex PCR. The sample records around 180,000 clones, 90% being singletons. Here the sequenced sample was peripheral blood, taken on day 0 of AZD1222 vaccination. The receptor source for this set is an adult in good health.

The gene calls are TRBV24-1 and TRBJ2-1, with unresolved D. The CDR3 totals 13 residues. The V end was cut by 2 bases, the J end by 5 bases, with 6 bases between. Per germline, CDR1 KGHDR and CDR2 SFDVKD. The CDR3 here is CATSDYSHNEQFF. Here the CDR3 DNA reads TGTGCCACCAGTGATTACAGCCACAATGAGCAGTTCTTC.

The chain recombines TRBV7-2 with TRBJ2-1; no definite D call. CDR1 is SGHTA and CDR2 is FQGNSA in the germline V gene. The V end lost 0 bases, the J end lost 5 bases, and 14 bases lay between the germline ends. This CDR3 has 16 amino acids. The CDR3 protein is CASSLAATRAHNEQFF. The CDR3 DNA sequence: TGTGCCAGCAGCTTAGCGGCTACCCGCGCACACAATGAGCAGTTCTTC. Supplemented by reference TRBV7-2 and TRBJ2-1, the full variable domain reads GAGVSQSPSNKVTEKGKDVELRCDPISGHTALYWYRQSLGQGLEFLIYFQGNSAPDKSGLPSDRFSAERTGGSVSTLTIQRTQQEDSAVYLCASSLAATRAHNEQFFGPGTRLTVL.

About this clone: Other DNA variants within this sample encode the same CDR3. This rearrangement joins TRBV9 to TRBJ2-5; 7 bases align to TRBD2. The CDR3 extends over 14 amino acids. The junction had 0 bases not matched to a gene; V was cut back by 0 bases and J by 1 base. Germline values: CDR1 SGDLS, CDR2 YYNGEE. The CDR3 loop reads CASSVAGGQETQYF. The DNA for the CDR3 is TGTGCCAGCAGCGTAGCGGGGGGCCAAGAGACCCAGTACTTC.

The chain couples TRBV27 to TRBJ1-1; D possibly corresponds to TRBD1 (6 bases). Germline loops: CDR1 MNHEY, CDR2 SMNVEV (reference sequence). This CDR3 is 14 amino acids long. The V and J ends lost 2 bases and 6 bases respectively, with 13 bases between them. CDR3 sequence: CASSLGPRGPEAFF. The CDR3 DNA reads TGTGCCAGCAGTTTAGGGCCCAGGGGCCCTGAAGCTTTCTTT.

The chain has TRBV19 and TRBJ1-3; no clear D gene. This CDR3 spans 17 amino acids. The V end lost 8 bases, the J end lost 0 bases, and 20 bases lay between the germline ends. The V gene's germline CDR1 is LNHDA and CDR2 SQIVND (reference sequence). The CDR3 loop is CASYTPTPGPSGNTIYF. CDR3 in DNA: TGTGCCAGTTATACACCTACTCCGGGCCCCTCTGGAAACACCATATATTTT.

The V gene is TRBV6-5, the J gene TRBJ1-6; D not certain. CDR3 length: 15 amino acids. V lost 0 bases to trimming and J lost 6 bases, with 9 bases between them. CDR1 and CDR2 (germline): MNHEY, SVGAGI. Written as DNA, the CDR3 is TGTGCCAGCAGTTACTCCGACATTTTTAATTCACCCCTCCACTTT. Encoded protein: CASSYSDIFNSPLHF.

The sample holds one count of this clone. The chain joins TRBV29-1 to TRBJ1-2, with D perhaps matching TRBD1 (6 bases). The CDR3 sequence is 12 residues long. From germline, CDR1 is SQVTM and CDR2 ANQGSEA. V lost 0 bases and J 10 bases, leaving 12 bases between the germline ends. CDR3 sequence reads: CSVEDRDTYYTF. Written as DNA, the CDR3 is TGCAGCGTTGAAGATAGGGACACCTACTACACCTTC.

V usage is TRBV5-1 and J usage is TRBJ1-1; D is unclear. V was clipped by 0 bases and J by 1 base, with 7 bases between them. Germline loops: CDR1 SGHRS, CDR2 YFSETQ. The CDR3 length is 14 residues. This chain's CDR3 is CASSLGSGNTEAFF. The CDR3 DNA reads as TGCGCCAGCAGCTTGGGTTCGGGGAACACTGAAGCTTTCTTT.

This chain links TRBV3-1 (or the pseudogene TRBV3-2) with TRBJ1-2; tentative D call: TRBD1 (5 bases). V gave up 0 bases and J gave up 7 bases, with 9 bases separating them. Germline V gene lookup returns CDR1 LGHDT and CDR2 YNNKEL (reference sequence). This CDR3 is 13 amino acids long. CDR3 protein: CASSQDYGGGYTF. The CDR3 region has the DNA TGTGCCAGCAGCCAAGACTACGGGGGTGGCTACACCTTC.

The rearrangement joins TRBV7-2 to TRBJ2-7, with TRBD1 identical over 10 bases. There are 16 residues in the CDR3. CDR1 is SGHTA and CDR2 is FQGNSA in the germline V gene. V was pared by 0 bases and J by 6 bases, with 8 bases of the junction left unmatched. The CDR3 region has the DNA TGTGCCAGCAGCTTAGCGGCCGGGACAGGGGTAGGCGAGCAGTACTTC. Translation: CASSLAAGTGVGEQYF.

J is TRBJ2-7 and V is TRBV6-6; D is perhaps TRBD1 or TRBD2 (5 bases each). CDR1 and CDR2 (germline): MNHNY, SVGAGI (reference sequence). V gave up 0 bases and J gave up 4 bases, with 10 bases separating them. The CDR3 has 14 amino acids. The CDR3: CASSYSGTAYEQYF. CDR3 DNA sequence: TGTGCCAGCAGTTACTCTGGGACGGCATACGAGCAGTACTTC.

The chain carries TRBV19 and TRBJ2-2; D unresolved. The CDR3 sequence is 12 residues long. Germline loops: CDR1 LNHDA, CDR2 SQIVND (reference sequence). The V gene lost 3 bases and the J gene lost 6 bases, with 5 bases spanning the gap. The DNA of the CDR3 is TGTGCCAGTAGTATTATAGCCGGGGAGCTGTTTTTT. It specifies CASSIIAGELFF.